This T cell receptor beta chain was recorded in a study of T-cell reconstitution after alpha-beta-depleted transplantation in children (dated by TCRdb to about 2016). Notes on the research overall: Using TCR repertoire profiling, the study followed T-cell immune reconstitution in a quantitative way in children after TCRalphabeta/CD19-depleted allogeneic hematopoietic cell transplantation.

The CDR3 starts with the cysteine, ends with the phenylalanine, and has 15 residues. The CDR3 DNA has 45 bases and is translated from base 1. The junction shows trimming of 7 bases on V and 0 bases on J, plus 16 bases between the germline ends. CDR1 and CDR2, per the germline V gene, are SGHRS and YFSETQ. The library relied on PCR. This sample was sequenced with an Illumina HiSeq 2500. TCR libraries were prepared with molecular barcoding, using unique molecular identifiers to normalize TCRbeta repertoire quantification. The raw public data were reprocessed by TCRdb itself: fastp quality trimming at Q25, MiXCR clonotype calling, in-frame beta chains only. Rows merge per CDR3 protein into single entries with the most common DNA and genes. The sample table records roughly 590,000 distinct CDR3 sequences; approximately 16% of these occur just once. About 1.1% of the sample is taken by the ten largest. This clonotype occurred many times. Its antigen has not been determined. Nothing much larger sits one base from this clone, and base qualities are not available.

This sequence uses TRBV5-1 and TRBJ1-1, with TRBD1 as a weak D call on 5 bases. The clonotype was recovered from a human donor who donated a stem cell graft to a child with acute myeloid leukemia. Specimen: PBMCs from the stem cell graft donor, collected from the stem cell graft. The CDR3 reads as follows: CASDPGHPLNTEAFF. In nucleotides, the sequence is TGCGCCAGCGACCCAGGACACCCATTGAACACTGAAGCTTTCTTT.